Listed below are T cell receptor beta chains from one sample, sequenced in a study of beta chain features in type 1 diabetes. The assay was immunoSEQ multiplex PCR, and TCRdb's table has in-frame clones only and misses some. Seen here are around 710,000 clones, roughly 12% observed once, and the top ten hold over 0.1%. Specimen: naive CD4+ T cells from blood. The source of these receptors is a man aged 30-40 years with type 1 diabetes. The CDR3 runs from the conserved cysteine through the conserved F or W. Each record gives: V gene, J gene, CDR3 protein.

>TRBV4-3|TRBJ2-2
CASSRSRTGVTGELFF
>TRBV2|TRBJ2-5
CASSDRGGETQYF
>TRBV4-3|TRBJ2-5
CASSQERPGQGETQYF
>TRBV28|TRBJ2-7
CASRTIQGPLYEQYF
>TRBV6-5|TRBJ1-2
CASSPSRRGRGYTF
>TRBV7-2|TRBJ1-4
CASSPDRGLKKLFF
>TRBV29-1|TRBJ2-5
CSVMRQKIQETQYF
>TRBV4-1|TRBJ1-5
CASSQGQLSQPQHF
>TRBV11-1|TRBJ1-1
CASSQEGTNTEAFF
>TRBV10-3|TRBJ1-2
CAISENVGYYGYTF
>TRBV10-3|TRBJ2-1
CAISEGTSGSSSYNEQFF
>TRBV10-3|TRBJ1-2
CAISDAPGQKHYGYTF
>TRBV13|TRBJ2-7
CASSSQKDKYLYEQYF
>TRBV7-2|TRBJ1-1
CASSSSGTASTEAFF
>TRBV9|TRBJ1-2
CASSAETGTGGYTF
>TRBV18|TRBJ2-3
CASSPGISTDTQYF
>TRBV28|TRBJ2-3
CASSLMRASGGMRDTQYF
>TRBV7-2|TRBJ2-2
CASSFASGDNTGELFF
>TRBV5-6|TRBJ1-5
CASSPQGRQPQHF
>TRBV19|TRBJ1-6
CASTRTGENSPLHF
>TRBV30|TRBJ2-1
CTWSAGTSDRGEQFF
>TRBV27|TRBJ2-5
CASTFGLAGAGETQYF
>TRBV18|TRBJ2-1
CASSPMGQGGNEQFF
>TRBV4-1|TRBJ1-5
CASSPAFSNQPQHF
>TRBV28|TRBJ1-6
CASRKSSYNSPLHF
>TRBV2|TRBJ2-1
CASSLGRSGNEQFF
>TRBV6-6|TRBJ1-2
CASSYKGQGDYGYTF
>TRBV7-2|TRBJ2-5
CASRGGQIQETQYF
>TRBV7-9|TRBJ1-4
CASSLAAANEKLFF
>TRBV5-1|TRBJ1-1
CASSRSSRAEAFF
>TRBV5-1|TRBJ1-1
CASSPDPGGTEAFF
>TRBV7-2|TRBJ2-7
CASSLERLAGSYEQYF
>TRBV18|TRBJ1-5
CASSPQDSNQPQHF
>TRBV30|TRBJ2-7
CACTGPSGAYEQYF
>TRBV2|TRBJ2-6
CASGRGANVLTF
>TRBV5-1|TRBJ1-1
CASSLDSPGVMNTEAFF
>TRBV7-8|TRBJ1-2
CASSPGQDYGYTF
>TRBV19|TRBJ2-7
CASSPGSYEQYF
>TRBV4-3|TRBJ1-5
CASSQGPAGGDNQPQHF
>TRBV6-5|TRBJ2-7
CASSPDRVPTYEQYF
>TRBV28|TRBJ2-5
CASSFPIAGGLGKTQYF
>TRBV4-3|TRBJ1-6
CASRGEENYNSPLHF
>TRBV11-2|TRBJ2-5
CASSLRAVGETQYF
>TRBV13|TRBJ1-6
CASSLRPSSYNSPLHF
>TRBV28|TRBJ2-7
CASSSPRASGEYEQYF
>TRBV6-6|TRBJ1-2
CASSYGQGTYGYTF
>TRBV5-1|TRBJ2-7
CASSHGGSNEQYF
>TRBV7-9|TRBJ2-5
CASSFHGNHQETQYF
>TRBV29-1|TRBJ2-5
CSGQQETQYF
>TRBV25-1|TRBJ2-7
CASSGPGTGLSYEQYF
>TRBV27|TRBJ1-4
CASGTGATNEKLFF
>TRBV28|TRBJ1-2
CASRVHGQGSGYTF
>TRBV9|TRBJ2-6
CASSTQGGNVLTF
>TRBV5-4|TRBJ2-3
CASSLWSGYDTQYF
>TRBV7-9|TRBJ2-6
CASTSRNTGANVLTF
>TRBV10-1|TRBJ2-3
CASSVQQGDTQYF